This T cell receptor (beta chain) was recovered during a study of read filtering for tumor transcriptome and immune sequencing. From around 0.4 ug of RNA, a library with molecular barcoded alpha/delta and beta/gamma adaptors was made. TCRdb reprocessed the reads with MiXCR, giving one entry per CDR3 protein. The table has about 93,000 distinct CDR3 sequences, around a fifth seen once. This CDR3 is built from 13 residues. The V gene's germline CDR1 is SGHNT and CDR2 YENEEA. The ends were cut back, 3 bases at V and 8 bases at J, with 12 bases in the middle. What was sequenced was a population of CD138-negative cells sorted from bone marrow. This receptor was identified in a donor at least 40 years old with multiple myeloma. This chain links TRBV11-3 with TRBJ2-3, with TRBD2 as a possible D gene (6 bases). Here the CDR3 reads CASSFASGGTQYF. The CDR3, as DNA: TGTGCCAGCAGCTTCGCGTCCGGGGGTACGCAGTATTTT.